One sample yielded the 31 T cell receptor beta chains listed below, sequenced in a study of identical twins. TCRdb re-analysed the 5' RACE reads in MiXCR, keeping a single row per CDR3 protein. Here the sample spans 300,000 to 400,000 distinct CDR3 sequences, approximately 13% being singletons. The same data also contributed to another study, on yellow fever vaccine responses in identical twins.

Material: CD8+ T cells sorted from blood. These receptors all come from a woman younger than 30 in good health.

This clonotype has a handful of counts. The chain links TRBV28 to TRBJ2-1; 7 bases fit TRBD2. This CDR3 has 16 residues. V lost 2 bases to trimming and J lost 4 bases; unmatched junction nucleotides: 8. Per the germline V gene, CDR1 is MDHEN and CDR2 is SYDVKM. The CDR3 protein is CASSLTGTTVYNEQFF. For the CDR3, the DNA is TGTGCCAGCAGTTTAACCGGGACTACTGTTTACAATGAGCAGTTCTTC.

In this sample, this clonotype turned up a few times. The chain couples TRBV10-3 to TRBJ2-2; D is perhaps TRBD1 (6 bases). The V end lost 3 bases, the J end lost 4 bases, and 18 bases lay between the germline ends. CDR1 and CDR2 (germline): ENHRY, SYGVKD. The CDR3 consists of 17 residues. The CDR3 DNA is TGTGCCATCAGTGATATTAGACAGGCCCTAGGCACCGGGGAGCTGTTTTTT. Amino acids: CAISDIRQALGTGELFF.

The chain combines TRBV11-1 with TRBJ2-3; D remains ambiguous. CDR1 and CDR2 from the germline V gene are SGHAT and FQDESV (reference sequence). This CDR3 spans 14 amino acids. With 6 bases removed from V and 0 bases from J, the gap between germline ends came to 10 bases. CDR3 coding DNA: TGTGCCAGCAGTTCAGAGACTAGCACAGATACGCAGTATTTT. The encoded protein is CASSSETSTDTQYF. Together with reference TRBV11-1 and TRBJ2-3, the CDR3 gives the full variable domain: EAEVAQSPRYKITEKSQAVAFWCDPISGHATLYWYRQILGQGPELLVQFQDESVVDDSQLPKDRFSAERLKGVDSTLKIQPAELGDSAMYLCASSSETSTDTQYFGPGTRLTVL.

The V and J genes are TRBV28 and TRBJ2-3, with TRBD1 matching 8 bases. The V segment lost 1 base and the J segment 4 bases; nucleotides outside the gene matches: 7. Germline V gene data show CDR1 as MDHEN and CDR2 as SYDVKM. This CDR3 has 16 residues. CDR3 sequence (DNA): TGTGCCAGCAGTTTATCAACAGGGGGGATCCCAGATACGCAGTATTTT. This sequence encodes CASSLSTGGIPDTQYF.

This chain joins TRBV11-2 and TRBJ2-3; 11 bases line up with TRBD2. There are 16 residues in the CDR3. Germline CDR1 is SGHAT and CDR2 is FQNNGV. V lost 0 bases to trimming and J lost 5 bases; unmatched junction nucleotides: 4. CDR3 sequence: CASSLELAGARDTQYF. The CDR3 DNA reads TGTGCCAGCAGCTTAGAACTAGCGGGAGCTCGAGATACGCAGTATTTT.

In its sample, this clonotype was seen a few times. The V call is TRBV7-9, the J call TRBJ1-6; the D gene is possibly TRBD1 (6 bases). The V end lost 8 bases, the J end lost 8 bases, and 13 bases lay between the germline ends. The CDR3 has 13 residues. Germline loops: CDR1 SEHNR, CDR2 FQNEAQ (reference sequence). CDR3 nucleotide sequence: TGTGCCAGCTCAGGGGAGGGGGATTCACCCCTCCACTTT. It translates to CASSGEGDSPLHF. Drawing the rest from reference TRBV7-9 and TRBJ1-6, the complete variable domain is DTGVSQNPRHKITKRGQNVTFRCDPISEHNRLYWYRQTLGQGPEFLTYFQNEAQLEKSRLLSDRFSAERPKGSFSTLEIQRTEQGDSAMYLCASSGEGDSPLHFGNGTRLTVT.

The sample holds a few counts of this clonotype. The V and J genes are TRBV28 and TRBJ2-3; D call uncertain. Germline values: CDR1 MDHEN, CDR2 SYDVKM. V dropped 2 bases and J dropped 2 bases, with 11 bases sitting between them. This CDR3 comprises 15 residues. In DNA form, the CDR3 reads TGTGCCAGCAGTTTAAGGGATTCCTTCACAGATACGCAGTATTTT. Protein sequence: CASSLRDSFTDTQYF.

The gene calls are TRBV3-1 and TRBJ2-1; D is ambiguous. Trimming took off 4 bases at V and 10 bases at J, with 14 bases between the two ends. The CDR3 length is 13 residues. Germline V gene lookup returns CDR1 LGHDT and CDR2 YNNKEL (reference sequence). For the CDR3, the DNA is TGTGCCAGCAGCCTCGCTTTAGCACGGGAGCAGTTCTTC. Amino acid sequence: CASSLALAREQFF.

This clonotype was seen only a few times. The genes are TRBV2 and TRBJ2-7; no firm D call. The CDR3 sequence is 14 residues long. The V end was cut by 7 bases, the J end by 1 base, with 14 bases between. Germline values: CDR1 SNHLY, CDR2 FYNNEI. The CDR3 bases are TGTGCCAGCAAGGCCCCGGCCCTTTCCTACGAGCAGTACGTC. The encoded protein is CASKAPALSYEQYV.

In its sample, this clonotype was seen a few times. This sequence joins TRBV7-3 and TRBJ2-2, with D possibly being TRBD2 (6 bases). V was trimmed by 0 bases and J by 5 bases, leaving 19 bases between them. Germline CDR1 reads SGHTA; CDR2 reads FQGTGA. The CDR3 is 18 amino acids. CDR3 sequence reads: CASSLTLFRGTGTGELFF. CDR3 nucleotides: TGTGCCAGCAGCTTAACGTTATTTCGGGGGACTGGGACCGGGGAGCTGTTTTTT.

The rearrangement joins TRBV9 to TRBJ2-1; tentative D call: TRBD2 (5 bases). Germline V gives CDR1 SGDLS, CDR2 YYNGEE. CDR3 length equals 13 residues. Trimming left V 4 bases short and J 6 bases short, with 11 bases between. The DNA of the CDR3 is TGTGCCAGCAGCCGAGGGAGCAGCAATGAGCAGTTCTTC. This encodes CASSRGSSNEQFF. The full variable domain, completed using reference TRBV9 and TRBJ2-1, is DSGVTQTPKHLITATGQRVTLRCSPRSGDLSVYWYQQSLDQGLQFLIQYYNGEERAKGNILERFSAQQFPDLHSELNLSSLELGDSALYFCASSRGSSNEQFFGPGTRLTVL.

This clonotype was seen many times. The V and J genes are TRBV11-2 and TRBJ2-1; D is unresolved. The germline gives CDR1 SGHAT, CDR2 FQNNGV. Between the trimmed V and J ends, which lost 1 base and 7 bases, there was a span of 5 bases. The CDR3 has 12 amino acids. The CDR3 spells CASSLGENEQFF. For the CDR3, the DNA is TGTGCCAGCAGCTTAGGCGAGAATGAGCAGTTCTTC.

This clonotype occurred a few times. V gene TRBV25-1 combines with J gene TRBJ1-1; the D is unclear. The CDR3 contains 15 residues. Germline loops: CDR1 MGHDK, CDR2 SYGVNS. V lost 3 bases and J 3 bases, leaving 14 bases between the germline ends. The DNA of the CDR3 is TGTGCCAGCAGTGATCCCCTTAATGGGGACACTGAAGCTTTCTTT. Its protein is CASSDPLNGDTEAFF.

This clonotype was picked up a small number of times. The V and J genes are TRBV20-1 and TRBJ2-3; D may be TRBD2 (5 bases). There are 14 residues in the CDR3. Deletions cut 6 bases from V and 4 bases from J, with 17 bases between. From germline, CDR1 is DFQATT and CDR2 SNEGSKA (reference sequence). CDR3 region: CSAPRSEEADTQYF. The CDR3 coding sequence is TGCAGTGCCCCAAGGAGTGAGGAGGCAGATACGCAGTATTTT.

This clonotype was counted only a few times. The chain carries TRBV5-1 and TRBJ1-1, with 8 bases fitting TRBD1. This CDR3 region has 12 residues. Looked up from germline, CDR1 is SGHRS and CDR2 is YFSETQ. Trimming cost V 3 bases and J 7 bases; bases outside gene matches: 2. CDR3 coding DNA: TGCGCCAGCAGCTGGGGACAGGATGAAGCTTTCTTT. Amino acid sequence: CASSWGQDEAFF.

The genes are TRBV5-1 and TRBJ2-3, with D possibly matching TRBD2 (5 bases). This CDR3 is built from 14 residues. V was clipped by 2 bases and J by 3 bases, with 10 bases between them. Germline loops: CDR1 SGHRS, CDR2 YFSETQ. This CDR3 is CASSFERTTDTQYF. The CDR3 DNA reads TGCGCCAGCAGCTTTGAACGGACTACAGATACGCAGTATTTT.

This clonotype was seen repeatedly, ten times or more. The rearrangement uses TRBV5-1 and TRBJ2-1; tentatively, D is TRBD2 (5 bases). Trimming took 4 bases from V and 12 from J, leaving 11 bases between them. Germline CDR1 reads SGHRS; CDR2 reads YFSETQ. The CDR3 length is 11 residues. CDR3 bases: TGCGCCAGCAGCGAAGGACGGGGGCAGTTCTTC. This encodes CASSEGRGQFF.

This clonotype has a handful of counts. This rearrangement joins TRBV11-2 to TRBJ2-7; TRBD2 matches at 13 bases. This CDR3 region has 16 residues. CDR1 and CDR2 from the germline V gene are SGHAT and FQNNGV. Germline trimming cut 5 bases from V and 2 bases from J; bases unmatched to any gene: 6. Here the CDR3 DNA reads TGTGCCAGCAGCCTAAAAGGACTAGCGGGGGCCTACGAGCAGTACGTC. This sequence encodes CASSLKGLAGAYEQYV.

The chain couples TRBV7-8 to TRBJ1-2; D might be TRBD1 (5 bases). Per the germline V gene, CDR1 is SGHVS and CDR2 is FQNEAQ. This CDR3 has 14 residues. V gave up 5 bases and J gave up 6 bases, with 16 bases separating them. The CDR3 DNA sequence: TGTGCCAGCAGCGACGGGACCGCCATGCATGGCTACACCTTC. Its protein is CASSDGTAMHGYTF.

This clonotype was counted only a few times. This CDR3 is CASSLATSGSYNEQFF. In DNA, the CDR3 is TGTGCCAGCAGCTTGGCTACTAGCGGGAGCTACAATGAGCAGTTCTTC. The chain links TRBV7-8 to TRBJ2-1, with 11 bases matching TRBD2. The junction had 4 bases not matched to a gene; V was cut back by 3 bases and J by 3 bases. This CDR3 has 16 residues. Germline lookup yields CDR1 SGHVS and CDR2 FQNEAQ. The whole variable domain, remainder taken from reference TRBV7-8 and TRBJ2-1, is GAGVSQSPRYKVAKRGQDVALRCDPISGHVSLFWYQQALGQGPEFLTYFQNEAQLDKSGLPSDRFFAERPEGSVSTLKIQRTQQEDSAVYLCASSLATSGSYNEQFFGPGTRLTVL.

The chain has TRBV28 and TRBJ2-3; the D gene is possibly TRBD2 (7 bases). The CDR3 is 16 amino acids. Trimming shortened V by 5 bases and J by 3 bases, and 18 bases separated the two germline ends. In germline, CDR1 is MDHEN, CDR2 SYDVKM. CDR3 in DNA: TGTGCCAGCAGTCCCCCGTGGGGGGGCAAGACAGATACGCAGTATTTT. This gives the protein CASSPPWGGKTDTQYF. The full variable domain, rest sourced from reference TRBV28 and TRBJ2-3, is DVKVTQSSRYLVKRTGEKVFLECVQDMDHENMFWYRQDPGLGLRLIYFSYDVKMKEKGDIPEGYSVSREKKERFSLILESASTNQTSMYLCASSPPWGGKTDTQYFGPGTRLTVL.

This clonotype has just a few counts. The chain uses TRBV10-3 and TRBJ1-2; 9 nucleotides align to TRBD1. There are 16 residues in the CDR3. The trim removed 7 bases at V and 3 bases at J, leaving 12 bases unmatched. Looked up from germline, CDR1 is ENHRY and CDR2 is SYGVKD. CDR3 bases: TGTGCCATCAAGGGGACAGGGACCGGGAGTGACTATGGCTACACCTTC. It codes for CAIKGTGTGSDYGYTF.

V and J are TRBV7-8 and TRBJ2-1, with no clear D. The V end was cut by 1 base, the J end by 6 bases, with 13 bases between. Germline V gene data show CDR1 as SGHVS and CDR2 as FQNEAQ. This CDR3 is built from 15 residues. The CDR3 DNA follows: TGTGCCAGCAGCTTAGGTCCCCAGGCGATCAATGAGCAGTTCTTC. It encodes CASSLGPQAINEQFF.

The chain combines TRBV9 with TRBJ2-7; no firm D call. The V end lost 1 base, the J end lost 6 bases, and 14 bases lay between the germline ends. This CDR3 is 14 amino acids long. Germline CDR1 is SGDLS and CDR2 is YYNGEE. The CDR3 nucleotides are TGTGCCAGCAGCGTAAAAGGGTTGGCGAGCGAGCAGTACTTC. Protein product: CASSVKGLASEQYF.

The chain links TRBV27 to TRBJ1-2; a weak D match, TRBD1 (6 bases). V lost 7 bases, J lost 4 bases, and 13 bases lay in between. This CDR3 region has 13 residues. CDR1 is MNHEY, CDR2 SMNVEV, per germline (reference sequence). The CDR3 loop is CASTDRGSYGYTF. CDR3 DNA sequence: TGTGCCAGCACGGATAGGGGGAGCTATGGCTACACCTTC.

This clonotype was recorded many times. This sequence joins TRBV29-1 and TRBJ1-1; 9 bases match TRBD1. The germline V gene has CDR1 SQVTM and CDR2 ANQGSEA. V lost 1 base to trimming and J lost 1 base; unmatched junction nucleotides: 10. CDR3 length equals 17 residues. The CDR3: CSVEGDRAVGGNTEAFF. In DNA form, the CDR3 reads TGCAGCGTTGAAGGGGACAGGGCCGTGGGTGGGAACACTGAAGCTTTCTTT. The full variable domain, completed using reference TRBV29-1 and TRBJ1-1, is SAVISQKPSRDICQRGTSLTIQCQVDSQVTMMFWYRQQPGQSLTLIATANQGSEATYESGFVIDKFPISRPNLTFSTLTVSNMSPEDSSIYLCSVEGDRAVGGNTEAFFGQGTRLTVV.

This clonotype was seen ten or more times. The chain carries TRBV29-1 and TRBJ2-5; no firm D call. The CDR3 is 13 amino acids. Germline CDR1 SQVTM, CDR2 ANQGSEA. The V and J ends lost 8 bases and 3 bases respectively, with 16 bases between them. In DNA form, the CDR3 reads TGCAGCTTCTGGACCGATGGGGAAGAGACCCAGTACTTC. Its protein product is CSFWTDGEETQYF.

This clonotype appeared a few times. This chain uses TRBV10-3 with TRBJ2-7; the D call may be TRBD1 or TRBD2 (5 bases each). The CDR3 consists of 14 residues. Trimming removed 6 bases at V and 6 bases at J, with 18 bases between. Germline lookup yields CDR1 ENHRY and CDR2 SYGVKD. This CDR3 is CAISAGTDFFEQYF. The CDR3 DNA reads TGTGCCATCAGCGCCGGGACGGACTTTTTCGAGCAGTACTTC.

This chain links TRBV5-1 with TRBJ2-1; the match to TRBD2 covers 8 bases. This CDR3 has 16 amino acids. With 3 bases clipped from V and 3 bases from J, the junction kept 8 bases outside the gene matches. Germline assignment: CDR1 SGHRS and CDR2 YFSETQ. The CDR3 region is CASSYGSGLVYNEQFF. In DNA form, the CDR3 reads TGCGCCAGCAGCTATGGATCGGGACTAGTCTACAATGAGCAGTTCTTC.

This clonotype was seen many times. This chain uses TRBV15 with TRBJ2-1, with D perhaps assigned TRBD1 or TRBD2 (5 bases each). The V end was cut by 3 bases, the J end by 3 bases, with 12 bases between. CDR1 and CDR2 (germline): LNHNV, YYDKDF (reference sequence). The CDR3 has 15 amino acids. The CDR3 nucleotides read TGTGCCACCAGCAGCGCCTATGGGGGCTACAATGAGCAGTTCTTC. Its protein is CATSSAYGGYNEQFF.

CDR3 region: CASSYGLGQETQYF. CDR3 DNA sequence: TGTGCCAGCAGTTACGGCCTAGGGCAAGAGACCCAGTACTTC. V gene TRBV27 combines with J gene TRBJ2-5, with no clear D. CDR1 is MNHEY and CDR2 is SMNVEV in the germline V gene (reference sequence). There are 14 residues in the CDR3. V was clipped by 4 bases and J by 2 bases, with 11 bases between them.